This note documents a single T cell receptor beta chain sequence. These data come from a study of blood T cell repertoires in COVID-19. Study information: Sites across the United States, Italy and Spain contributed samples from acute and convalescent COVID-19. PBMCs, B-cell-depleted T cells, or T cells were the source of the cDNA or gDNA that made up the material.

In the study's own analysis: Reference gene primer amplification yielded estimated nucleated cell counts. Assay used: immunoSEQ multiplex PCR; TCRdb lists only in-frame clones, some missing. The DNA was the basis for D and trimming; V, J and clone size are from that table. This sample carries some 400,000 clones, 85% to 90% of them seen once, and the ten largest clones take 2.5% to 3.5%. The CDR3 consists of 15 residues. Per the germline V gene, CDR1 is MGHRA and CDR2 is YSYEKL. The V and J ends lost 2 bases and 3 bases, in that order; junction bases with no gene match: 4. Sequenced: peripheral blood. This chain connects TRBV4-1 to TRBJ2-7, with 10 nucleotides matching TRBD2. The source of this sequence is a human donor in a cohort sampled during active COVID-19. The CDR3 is CASSQYLAGDYEQYF. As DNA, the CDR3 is TGCGCCAGCAGCCAATATCTAGCGGGGGACTACGAGCAGTACTTC.